This T cell receptor (beta chain) was captured in a study of blood T cell repertoires in COVID-19. In the study overall: Acute and convalescent COVID-19 specimens originated in the United States, Italy and Spain. Sample material is recorded as cDNA or gDNA derived from T cells, B-cell-depleted T cells, or PBMCs.

This clone was observed a few times. CDR1 is MGHRA and CDR2 is YSYEKL in the germline V gene. The CDR3 runs 15 residues. V was clipped by 1 base and J by 8 bases; unmatched bases: 2. As processed by the authors: By means of reference gene primer amplification, nucleated cell counts were estimated. TCRdb's table, derived via immunoSEQ multiplex PCR, lists solely in-frame clones and lacks some. V and J calls and clone size are copied from that table; D and trimming were computed from the DNA. The sample shows about 130,000 clones, approximately 80% of them seen only once. The V gene is TRBV4-1, the J gene TRBJ1-6, with TRBD1 matching over 10 bases. This TCR came from a woman aged 45-65 years with acute or convalescent COVID-19. The sample consisted of peripheral blood. DNA for the CDR3: TGCGCCAGCAGCCAAGGGGACAGGGGTCATTCACCCCTCCACTTT. Translation gives CASSQGDRGHSPLHF.